This TCR beta chain was sequenced for a study of blood T cell repertoires in COVID-19. Study-wide background: The origin of the acute and convalescent COVID-19 samples was the United States, Italy and Spain.

As handled by the study authors: Reference gene primer amplification in the assay estimated nucleated cell counts. Method: immunoSEQ multiplex PCR; TCRdb's copy keeps in-frame clones and lacks some. The DNA gave D and trimming, while V, J and clone size come from that table. The data hold about 260,000 clones, with about 87% observed a single time. The sequencing input was PBMCs or T cells enriched from blood (not recorded which). The TCR was taken from a middle-aged woman with acute COVID-19.

CDR3 sequence: CATSRDKTSGRAGEIDEQYF. CDR3 in DNA: TGTGCCACCAGCAGAGACAAGACTAGCGGGAGGGCCGGCGAAATCGACGAGCAGTACTTC. The rearrangement joins TRBV15 to TRBJ2-7; 14 bases are a match to TRBD2. From germline, CDR1 is LNHNV and CDR2 YYDKDF (reference sequence). The CDR3 consists of 20 residues. J lost 5 bases, V lost 0 bases, and 15 bases had no gene match. The full variable domain, with the rest looked up from reference TRBV15 and TRBJ2-7, is DAMVIQNPRYQVTQFGKPVTLSCSQTLNHNVMYWYQQKSSQAPKLLFHYYDKDFNNEADTPDNFQSRRPNTSFCFLDIRSPGLGDTAMYLCATSRDKTSGRAGEIDEQYFGPGTRLTVT.